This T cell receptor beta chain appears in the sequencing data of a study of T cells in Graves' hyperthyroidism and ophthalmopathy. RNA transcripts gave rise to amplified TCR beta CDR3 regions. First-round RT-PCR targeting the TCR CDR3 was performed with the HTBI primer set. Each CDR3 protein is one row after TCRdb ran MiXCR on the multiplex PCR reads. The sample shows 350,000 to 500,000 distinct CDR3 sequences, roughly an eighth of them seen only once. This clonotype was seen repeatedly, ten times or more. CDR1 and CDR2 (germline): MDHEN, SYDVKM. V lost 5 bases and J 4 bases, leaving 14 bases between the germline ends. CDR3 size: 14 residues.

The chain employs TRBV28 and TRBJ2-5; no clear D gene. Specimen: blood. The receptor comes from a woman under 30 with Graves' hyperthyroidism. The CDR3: CASSPAGPRETQYF. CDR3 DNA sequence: TGTGCCAGCAGTCCGGCTGGACCCCGAGAGACCCAGTACTTC. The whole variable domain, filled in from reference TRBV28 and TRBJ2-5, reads DVKVTQSSRYLVKRTGEKVFLECVQDMDHENMFWYRQDPGLGLRLIYFSYDVKMKEKGDIPEGYSVSREKKERFSLILESASTNQTSMYLCASSPAGPRETQYFGPGTRLLVL.